The clone carrying this TCR beta chain was seen a single time. Antigen unknown. The data originate from a study of blood T cells in healthy people across ages. V lost 6 bases and J 5 bases, leaving 17 bases between the germline ends. Germline CDR1 SGHRS, CDR2 YFSETQ. This CDR3 has 14 amino acids. About 10 milliliters was the volume of peripheral blood drawn from each donor. Isolation yielded PBMCs, at least 7 million per sample, in every case. A sample-barcoded 5' primer and a J-beta primer mix were used in a second PCR of about 7 to 11 cycles. TCRdb recomputed calls from the 5' RACE reads with MiXCR, one row per CDR3 protein. The sample includes some 290,000 distinct CDR3 sequences, 25% to 30% of them seen just once. Whole-study findings and limits: Changes in expanded clonotypes were possibly confounded, as the CMV status of donors was unknown.

The sequence derives from a woman in her 70s in good health. The rearrangement joins TRBV5-1 to TRBJ1-1; D possibly corresponds to TRBD1 (5 bases). The sample consisted of blood. The CDR3 reads CASTPGISSTEAFF. The CDR3 DNA follows: TGCGCCAGCACCCCAGGGATATCTAGTACTGAAGCTTTCTTT. Complete variable domain (other parts from reference TRBV5-1 and TRBJ1-1): KAGVTQTPRYLIKTRGQQVTLSCSPISGHRSVSWYQQTPGQGLQFLFEYFSETQRNKGNFPGRFSGRQFSNSRSEMNVSTLELGDSALYLCASTPGISSTEAFFGQGTRLTVV.